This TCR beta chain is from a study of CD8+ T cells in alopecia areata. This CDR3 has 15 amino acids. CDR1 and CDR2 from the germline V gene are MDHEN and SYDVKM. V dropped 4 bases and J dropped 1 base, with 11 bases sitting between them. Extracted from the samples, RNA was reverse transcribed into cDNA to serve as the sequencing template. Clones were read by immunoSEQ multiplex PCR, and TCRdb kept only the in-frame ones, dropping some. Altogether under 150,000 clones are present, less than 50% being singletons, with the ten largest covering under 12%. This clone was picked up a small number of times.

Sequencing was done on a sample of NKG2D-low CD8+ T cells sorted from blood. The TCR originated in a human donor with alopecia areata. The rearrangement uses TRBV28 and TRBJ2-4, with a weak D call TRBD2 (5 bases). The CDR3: CASSSPRGAKNIQYF. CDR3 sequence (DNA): TGTGCCAGCAGTTCCCCGCGCGGGGCCAAAAACATTCAGTACTTC.